One sample yielded the 5 T cell receptor beta chains listed below, sequenced in a study of T cells expressing NK-cell markers. Reanalyzing the 5' RACE reads, TCRdb keeps one entry per CDR3 protein, without DNA. The sample's table shows about 550,000 distinct CDR3 sequences. Material: blood T cells: a sorted CD56 or NKG2C T cell subset, CD4+ or CD8+ T cells, or bulk PBMC T cells (not recorded which). Receptor source: a man aged 18 to 29 in good health.

V and J are TRBV4-2 and TRBJ2-7; TCRdb designates TRBD2, a call that cannot be tested without DNA. This CDR3 has 17 amino acids. Germline CDR1 is LGHNA and CDR2 is YNFKEQ. The CDR3 region is CASSQGRTSGGHYEQYF.

This sequence joins TRBV29-1 and TRBJ2-1; the TRBD2 assignment by TCRdb is unverifiable without DNA. CDR3 length: 17 amino acids. Germline CDR1 is SQVTM and CDR2 is ANQGSEA. CDR3 protein: CSVEPPGLAGGSNEQFF.

This sequence joins TRBV5-5 and TRBJ2-7. This CDR3 spans 15 amino acids. From germline, CDR1 is SGHKS and CDR2 YYEKEE (reference sequence). CDR3 sequence reads: CASSLNSRSSYEQYF.

The chain recombines TRBV30 with TRBJ2-1; TCRdb designates TRBD1, a call that cannot be tested without DNA. CDR3 length: 15 amino acids. The germline V gene encodes CDR1 GTSNPN and CDR2 SVGIG (reference sequence). CDR3 sequence reads: CAWSMTGTPGNEQFF.

This CDR3 is CASSIAFSYNEQFF. V gene TRBV12-3 or TRBV12-4 combines with J gene TRBJ2-1. The CDR3 runs 14 residues.